The clone carrying this T cell receptor beta chain was seen only once. The data stem from a study of blood T cell repertoires in COVID-19. Study information: Samples taken during acute and convalescent COVID-19 were collected in the United States, Italy and Spain. In each case, the material was cDNA or gDNA derived from T cells, B-cell-depleted T cells, or PBMCs.

Germline CDR1 and CDR2: SGHVS and FNYEAQ. V gave up 5 bases and J gave up 11 bases, with 9 bases separating them. CDR3 size: 10 residues. Methods used by the authors: Amplifying reference gene primers gave estimates of nucleated cell counts. Clones were sequenced by immunoSEQ multiplex PCR, and TCRdb holds only the in-frame ones, with some missing. V and J calls and clone size are those listed in that table; D and trimming were worked out from the DNA. The table has over 200,000 clones, 80% to 90% seen once. The sequenced material came from peripheral blood. This sequence originates from a man between 60 and 75 years old who had recovered from COVID-19. The rearrangement joins TRBV7-6 to TRBJ1-2, with D hard to call. This CDR3 reads CASSPEGYTF. DNA for the CDR3: TGTGCCAGCAGCCCGGAGGGTTACACCTTC.